The T cell receptor (beta chain) under discussion was sequenced for a study of regulatory T cells in long-lasting Graves disease. Time point given: persistent/refractory GD, antithyroid drugs over 5 years with positive TRAb. PBMC-derived RNA was used for the TCR library. CDR3 regions were amplified by Arm-PCR using iRepertoire HTBI primers to build TCR beta libraries. TCRdb used MiXCR to reprocess the multiplex PCR reads, holding one entry per CDR3 protein. The sample has some 340,000 distinct CDR3 sequences, roughly 23% seen once; the top ten hold approximately 30%. The study, taken as a whole, reports: The researchers studied only peripheral blood, not thyroid tissue.

CDR1 is MDHEN, CDR2 SYDVKM, per germline. J lost 8 bases, V lost 6 bases, and 18 bases had no gene match. This CDR3 contains 17 residues. Notes on this clonotype: As yet, its antigen is unknown.

This chain joins TRBV28 and TRBJ1-2, with TRBD1 identical over 10 bases. The specimen comprised peripheral blood mononuclear cells (PBMCs), sampled when the disease was refractory, from a patient treated with antithyroid drugs. This receptor was obtained from a woman aged 40 to 55 with Graves disease. CDR3 nucleotide sequence: TGTGCCAGCAGGACGGGACAGGGGAAACGGGGTAGTCGCGGCTACACCTTC. Protein: CASRTGQGKRGSRGYTF.